Ten or more counts support the clone carrying this T cell receptor (beta chain). Its antigen is unknown. The CDR3 runs to 15 residues. The germline gives CDR1 MNHEY, CDR2 SMNVEV (reference sequence). V lost 6 bases to trimming and J lost 0 bases, with 12 bases between them. TCR alpha and beta CDR3 regions were amplified from RNA using iRepertoire nested multiplex PCR. From the multiplex PCR reads, TCRdb called clonotypes with MiXCR, one entry per CDR3 protein. This table holds 110,000 or so distinct CDR3 sequences, less than 30% found once. The source of the sample is a study of glioma-infiltrating T cells. Study conclusions and caveats: Tissue-blood divergence was below expectation in non-neoplastic patients, above in gliomas.

Material: glioma tissue, nonneoplastic brain tissue, or PBMCs (not recorded which). The source is a human donor with low-grade glioma or glioblastoma, undergoing nonglioma brain surgery, or in good health (not recorded which). The chain recombines TRBV27 with TRBJ1-5; D not resolved. The CDR3 DNA reads TGTGCCAGCAGGCTGGACGGCTATAGCAATCAGCCCCAGCATTTT. Translated, it gives CASRLDGYSNQPQHF.